These T cell receptor beta chains were read from a single sample in a study of T cell changes during pregnancy in multiple sclerosis. TCRdb keeps only in-frame clones here, not all; method: immunoSEQ multiplex PCR. Counted here are about 75,000 clones, 94% occurring once; the ten biggest clones make up roughly 0.14%. Sequenced material: CD4+ T cells from peripheral blood mononuclear cells, taken after pregnancy. These receptors all stem from a female donor with multiple sclerosis, enrolled in a pregnancy study. Both conserved end residues are part of each CDR3. D genes are given only for firm matches. Only some rows state a clone size, as once, few, many or a class for expanded clones.

v_call,d_call,clone_size,j_call,cdr3_aa,cdr3_nt
TRBV6-1,TRBD1,NA,TRBJ2-7,CASSDLRQGNEQYF,TGTGCCAGCAGTGATCTACGACAGGGCAACGAGCAGTACTTC
TRBV19,TRBD2,NA,TRBJ2-5,CASSKTSGAATETQYF,TGTGCCAGTAGTAAGACTAGCGGGGCGGCAACAGAGACCCAGTACTTC
TRBV6-4,NA,NA,TRBJ1-3,CASSGPGGKRSGNTIYF,TGTGCCAGCAGTGGGCCGGGGGGTAAAAGATCCGGAAACACCATATATTTT
TRBV7-2,NA,NA,TRBJ2-7,CASSPTGTREQYF,TGTGCCAGCAGCCCTACCGGGACTCGGGAGCAGTACTTC
TRBV7-8,NA,NA,TRBJ1-5,CASSFYRDRQPQHF,TGTGCCAGCAGCTTTTACAGAGATCGCCAGCCCCAGCATTTT
TRBV29-1,NA,once,TRBJ2-7,CSAEEGYEQYF,TGCAGCGCCGAGGAAGGCTACGAGCAGTACTTC
TRBV11-3,TRBD2,NA,TRBJ2-1,CASSLVLAGGGNEQFF,TGTGCCAGCAGCTTAGTGCTAGCGGGAGGGGGGAATGAGCAGTTCTTC
TRBV5-1,NA,NA,TRBJ1-2,CASSSTGTSYGYTF,TGCGCCAGCAGCTCTACCGGGACAAGCTATGGCTACACCTTC
TRBV5-1,TRBD1,NA,TRBJ1-3,CASSSGQGARNGNTIYF,TGCGCCAGCAGCTCAGGACAGGGGGCGAGGAACGGAAACACCATATATTTT
TRBV11-1,TRBD2,NA,TRBJ2-7,CASARGTSGSYEQYF,TGTGCCAGCGCGAGGGGGACTAGCGGGAGCTACGAGCAGTACTTC
TRBV28,TRBD1,NA,TRBJ1-2,CASSWRGTGSNGYTF,TGTGCCAGCAGTTGGAGGGGGACAGGGAGTAATGGCTACACCTTC
TRBV6-1,NA,NA,TRBJ2-1,CASSGDQGGEQFF,TGTGCCAGCAGTGGAGACCAGGGCGGTGAGCAGTTCTTC
TRBV11-2,TRBD2,NA,TRBJ2-7,CASSFRDYIYEQYF,TGTGCCAGCAGCTTTAGGGACTATATCTACGAGCAGTACTTC
TRBV5-1,TRBD1,NA,TRBJ1-2,CASSYAWTGVYGYTF,TGCGCCAGCAGCTACGCGTGGACAGGAGTCTATGGCTACACCTTC
TRBV28,TRBD1,NA,TRBJ1-1,CASSLSAGGNTEAFF,TGTGCCAGCAGTTTATCGGCAGGGGGGAACACTGAAGCTTTCTTT
TRBV10-1,TRBD1,NA,TRBJ2-5,CASSLDRAETQYF,TGCGCCAGCAGCTTGGACAGGGCTGAGACCCAGTACTTC
TRBV29-1,NA,NA,TRBJ1-5,CSVAGKDQPQHF,TGCAGCGTTGCCGGGAAGGATCAGCCCCAGCATTTT
TRBV13,NA,NA,TRBJ2-1,CASSLTGRNEQFF,TGTGCCAGCAGCCTGACAGGGAGGAATGAGCAGTTCTTC
TRBV5-1,NA,NA,TRBJ2-5,CASSQYVSGTQYF,TGCGCCAGCAGTCAATACGTCTCGGGGACCCAGTACTTC
TRBV28,TRBD2,NA,TRBJ2-5,CASSLVLPGGGGDQETQYF,TGTGCCAGCAGTTTGGTGCTTCCGGGAGGCGGAGGCGACCAAGAGACCCAGTACTTC
TRBV5-6,TRBD2,NA,TRBJ2-7,CASSLVGGTLRDEQYF,TGTGCCAGCAGCTTGGTGGGGGGGACCTTAAGGGACGAGCAGTACTTC
TRBV4-3,TRBD1,NA,TRBJ2-5,CASSQEGQAQETQYF,TGCGCCAGCAGCCAAGAGGGACAGGCACAAGAGACCCAGTACTTC
TRBV6-1,TRBD1,NA,TRBJ2-3,CASRDRGNTDTQYF,TGTGCCAGCAGGGACAGGGGAAACACAGATACGCAGTATTTT
TRBV29-1,NA,NA,TRBJ1-1,CSVESPTGRTEGAFF,TGCAGCGTTGAAAGCCCGACTGGTAGGACGGAGGGAGCTTTCTTT
TRBV19,TRBD2,NA,TRBJ2-1,CASTPGGSGRAEQFF,TGTGCCAGTACCCCCGGGGGTAGCGGGAGGGCTGAGCAGTTCTTC